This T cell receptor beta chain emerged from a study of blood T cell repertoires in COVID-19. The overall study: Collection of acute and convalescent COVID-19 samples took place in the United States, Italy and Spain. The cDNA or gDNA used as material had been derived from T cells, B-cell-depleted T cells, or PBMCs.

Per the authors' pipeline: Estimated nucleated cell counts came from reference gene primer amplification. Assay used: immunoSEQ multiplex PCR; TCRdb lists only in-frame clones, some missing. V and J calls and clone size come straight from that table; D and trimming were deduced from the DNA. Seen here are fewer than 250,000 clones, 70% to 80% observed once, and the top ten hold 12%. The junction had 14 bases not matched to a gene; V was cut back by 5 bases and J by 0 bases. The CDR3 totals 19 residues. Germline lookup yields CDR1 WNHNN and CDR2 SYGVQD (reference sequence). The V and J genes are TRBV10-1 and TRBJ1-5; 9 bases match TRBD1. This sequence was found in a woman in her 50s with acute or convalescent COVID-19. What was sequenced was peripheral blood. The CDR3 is CASSLLGDRDKDSNQPQHF. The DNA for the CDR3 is TGCGCCAGCAGTCTATTGGGGGACAGGGACAAAGATAGCAATCAGCCCCAGCATTTT.